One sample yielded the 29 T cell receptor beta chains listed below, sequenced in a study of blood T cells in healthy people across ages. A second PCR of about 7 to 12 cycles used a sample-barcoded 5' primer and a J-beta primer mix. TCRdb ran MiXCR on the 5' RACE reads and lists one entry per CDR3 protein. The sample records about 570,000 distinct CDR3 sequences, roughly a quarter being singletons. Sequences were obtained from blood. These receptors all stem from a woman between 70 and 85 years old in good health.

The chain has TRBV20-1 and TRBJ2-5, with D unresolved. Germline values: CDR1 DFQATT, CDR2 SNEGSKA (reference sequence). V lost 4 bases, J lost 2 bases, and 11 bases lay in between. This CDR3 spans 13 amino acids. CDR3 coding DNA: TGCAGTGCTATAAACAGCCCGCAAGAGACCCAGTACTTC. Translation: CSAINSPQETQYF.

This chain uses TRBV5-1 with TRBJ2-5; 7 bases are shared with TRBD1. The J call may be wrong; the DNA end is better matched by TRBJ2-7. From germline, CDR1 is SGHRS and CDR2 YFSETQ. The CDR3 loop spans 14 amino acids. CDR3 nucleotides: TGCGCCAGCAGCTTGGGACAGGGTCATGGCGAGCAGTACTTC. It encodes CASSLGQGHGEQYF.

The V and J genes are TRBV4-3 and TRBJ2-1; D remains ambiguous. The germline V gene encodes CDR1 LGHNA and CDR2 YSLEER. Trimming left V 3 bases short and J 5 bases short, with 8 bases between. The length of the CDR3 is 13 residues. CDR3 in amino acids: CASSQDVHNEQFF. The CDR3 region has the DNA TGCGCCAGCAGCCAGGACGTCCACAATGAGCAGTTCTTC.

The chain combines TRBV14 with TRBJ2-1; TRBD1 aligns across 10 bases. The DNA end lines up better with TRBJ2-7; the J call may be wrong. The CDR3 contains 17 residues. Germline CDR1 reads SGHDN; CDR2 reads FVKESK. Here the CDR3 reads CASSPHQGQGNRNEQYF. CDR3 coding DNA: TGTGCCAGCAGCCCGCATCAGGGACAGGGGAACAGGAACGAGCAGTACTTC.

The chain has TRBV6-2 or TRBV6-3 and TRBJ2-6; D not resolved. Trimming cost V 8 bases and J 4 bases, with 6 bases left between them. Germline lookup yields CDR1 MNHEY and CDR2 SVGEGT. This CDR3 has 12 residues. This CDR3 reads CASPPGANVLTF. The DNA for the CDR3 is TGTGCCAGCCCCCCCGGGGCCAACGTCCTGACTTTC.

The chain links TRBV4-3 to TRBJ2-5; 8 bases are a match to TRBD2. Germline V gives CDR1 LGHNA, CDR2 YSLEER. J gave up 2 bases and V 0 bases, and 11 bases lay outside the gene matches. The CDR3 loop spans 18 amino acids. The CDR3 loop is CASSQDQGPASGQETQYF. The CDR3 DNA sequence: TGCGCCAGCAGCCAAGATCAGGGGCCGGCTAGCGGGCAAGAGACCCAGTACTTC.

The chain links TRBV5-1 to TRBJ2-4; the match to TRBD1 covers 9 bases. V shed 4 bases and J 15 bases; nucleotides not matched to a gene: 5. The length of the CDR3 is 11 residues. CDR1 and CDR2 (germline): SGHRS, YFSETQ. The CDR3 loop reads CASSAGTGRYF. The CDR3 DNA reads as TGCGCCAGCAGCGCGGGGACAGGGAGGTACTTC.

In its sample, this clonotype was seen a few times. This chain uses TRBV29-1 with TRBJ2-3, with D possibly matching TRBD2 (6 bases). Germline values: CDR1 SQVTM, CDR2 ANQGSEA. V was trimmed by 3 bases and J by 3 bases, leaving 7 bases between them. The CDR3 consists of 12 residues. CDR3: CSVEGLTDTQYF. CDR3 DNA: TGCAGCGTTGAGGGACTGACAGATACGCAGTATTTT.

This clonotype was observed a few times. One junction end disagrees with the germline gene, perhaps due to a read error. CDR3 amino acids: CANSYSNRFNEKLFF. As DNA, the CDR3 is TGTGCCAACAGTTACTCGAACCGATTTAATGAAAAACTGTTTTTT. The V and J genes are TRBV6-5 and TRBJ1-4; D gene uncertain. This CDR3 has 15 amino acids. Germline lookup yields CDR1 MNHEY and CDR2 SVGAGI.

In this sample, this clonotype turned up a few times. The CDR3 region is CASSLGQKVGTEAFF. CDR3 nucleotide sequence: TGCGCCAGCAGCTTGGGCCAAAAAGTGGGCACTGAAGCTTTCTTT. The chain joins TRBV5-1 to TRBJ1-1; the D is unclear. The CDR3 covers 15 residues. V lost 0 bases to trimming and J lost 4 bases, with 13 bases between them. Germline lookup yields CDR1 SGHRS and CDR2 YFSETQ.

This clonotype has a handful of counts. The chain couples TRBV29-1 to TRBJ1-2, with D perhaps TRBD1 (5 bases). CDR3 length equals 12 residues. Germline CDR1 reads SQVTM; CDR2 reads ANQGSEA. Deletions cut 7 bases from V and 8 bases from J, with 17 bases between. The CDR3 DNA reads TGCAGCGGGGGGACGTCCGGCGGCGGCTACACCTTC. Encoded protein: CSGGTSGGGYTF.

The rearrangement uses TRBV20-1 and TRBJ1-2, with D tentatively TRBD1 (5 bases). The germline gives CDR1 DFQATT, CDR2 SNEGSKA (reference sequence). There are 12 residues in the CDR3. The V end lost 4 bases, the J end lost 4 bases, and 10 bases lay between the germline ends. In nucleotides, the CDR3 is TGCAGTGCTACAGGGTCTAGCTATGGCTACACCTTC. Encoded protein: CSATGSSYGYTF.

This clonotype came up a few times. CDR3: CASSPSRAEETQYF. The CDR3 coding sequence is TGCGCCAGCAGTCCTTCACGGGCGGAAGAGACCCAGTACTTC. The chain carries TRBV5-1 and TRBJ2-5; D ambiguous. Germline loops: CDR1 SGHRS, CDR2 YFSETQ. CDR3 length: 14 amino acids. V gave up 5 bases and J gave up 3 bases, with 14 bases separating them.

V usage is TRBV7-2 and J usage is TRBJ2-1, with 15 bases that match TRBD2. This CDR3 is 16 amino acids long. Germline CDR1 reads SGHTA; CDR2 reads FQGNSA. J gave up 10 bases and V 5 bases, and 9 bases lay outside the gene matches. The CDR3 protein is CASSTRTSGGADEQFF. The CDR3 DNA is TGTGCCAGCAGCACAAGGACTAGCGGGGGGGCCGACGAGCAGTTCTTC.

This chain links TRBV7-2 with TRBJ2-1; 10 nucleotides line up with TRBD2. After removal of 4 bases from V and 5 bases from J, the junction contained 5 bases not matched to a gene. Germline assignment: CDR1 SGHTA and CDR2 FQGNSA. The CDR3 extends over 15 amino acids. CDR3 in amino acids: CASSYPGTSDNEQFF. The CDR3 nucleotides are TGTGCCAGCAGCTACCCCGGGACTAGCGACAATGAGCAGTTCTTC.

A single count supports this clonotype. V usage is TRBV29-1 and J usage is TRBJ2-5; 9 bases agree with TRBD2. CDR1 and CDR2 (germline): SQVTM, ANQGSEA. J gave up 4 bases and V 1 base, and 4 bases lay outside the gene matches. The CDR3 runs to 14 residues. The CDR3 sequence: CSVEGREGLETQYF. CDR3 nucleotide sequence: TGCAGCGTTGAAGGGCGGGAGGGCCTAGAGACCCAGTACTTC.

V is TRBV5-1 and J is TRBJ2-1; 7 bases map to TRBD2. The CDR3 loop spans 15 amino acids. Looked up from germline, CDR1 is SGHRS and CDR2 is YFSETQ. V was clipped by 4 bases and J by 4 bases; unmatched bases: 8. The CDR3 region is CASSPLSAGYNEQFF. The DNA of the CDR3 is TGCGCCAGCAGCCCCCTCTCAGCGGGGTACAATGAGCAGTTCTTC.

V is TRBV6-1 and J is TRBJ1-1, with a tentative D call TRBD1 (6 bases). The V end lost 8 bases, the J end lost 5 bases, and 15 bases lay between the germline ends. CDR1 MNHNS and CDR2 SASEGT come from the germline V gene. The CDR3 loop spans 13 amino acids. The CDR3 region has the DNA TGTGCCAGCGTAACAGGGTGGGGGACTGAAGCTTTCTTT. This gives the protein CASVTGWGTEAFF.

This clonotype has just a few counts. The CDR3 reads CASSLWRTDYNEQFF. CDR3 coding DNA: TGTGCCAGCAGTTTGTGGCGGACCGACTACAATGAGCAGTTCTTC. This sequence joins TRBV12-3 or TRBV12-4 and TRBJ2-1; D uncertain. The length of the CDR3 is 15 residues. Trimming took off 3 bases at V and 3 bases at J, with 12 bases between the two ends.

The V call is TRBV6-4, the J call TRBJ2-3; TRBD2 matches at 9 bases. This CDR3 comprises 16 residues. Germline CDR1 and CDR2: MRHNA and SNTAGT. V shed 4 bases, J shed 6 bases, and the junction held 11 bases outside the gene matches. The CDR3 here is CASSARGAGGLDTQYF. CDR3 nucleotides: TGTGCCAGCAGTGCCCGCGGGGCGGGGGGGCTCGATACGCAGTATTTT.

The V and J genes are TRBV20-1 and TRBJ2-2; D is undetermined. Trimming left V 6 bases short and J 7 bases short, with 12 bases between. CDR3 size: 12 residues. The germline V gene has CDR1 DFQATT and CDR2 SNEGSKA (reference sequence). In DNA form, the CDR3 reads TGCAGTGCGAGACGGGCCTTCGGGGAGCTGTTTTTT. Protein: CSARRAFGELFF.

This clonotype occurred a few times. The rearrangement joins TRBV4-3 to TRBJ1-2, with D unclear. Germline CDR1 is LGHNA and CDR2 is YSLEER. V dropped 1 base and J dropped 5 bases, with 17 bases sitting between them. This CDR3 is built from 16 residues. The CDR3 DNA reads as TGCGCCAGCAGCCAAGGAGGTTCCGGGAGCCTTTATGGCTACACCTTC. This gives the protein CASSQGGSGSLYGYTF.

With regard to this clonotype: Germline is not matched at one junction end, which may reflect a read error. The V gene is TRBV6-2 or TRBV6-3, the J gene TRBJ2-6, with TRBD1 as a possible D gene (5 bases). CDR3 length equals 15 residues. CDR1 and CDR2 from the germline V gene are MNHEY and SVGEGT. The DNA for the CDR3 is TGTGCCAGCAGTCCAGCTAGGTCTGGGGCCAACGTCCTGAATTTC. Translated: CASSPARSGANVLNF.

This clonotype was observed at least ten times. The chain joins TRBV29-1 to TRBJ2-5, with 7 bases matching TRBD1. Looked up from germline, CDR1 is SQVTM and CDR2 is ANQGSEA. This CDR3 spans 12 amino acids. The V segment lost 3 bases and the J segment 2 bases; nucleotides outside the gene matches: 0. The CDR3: CSVDRGQETQYF. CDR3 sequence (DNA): TGCAGCGTTGACAGGGGGCAAGAGACCCAGTACTTC.

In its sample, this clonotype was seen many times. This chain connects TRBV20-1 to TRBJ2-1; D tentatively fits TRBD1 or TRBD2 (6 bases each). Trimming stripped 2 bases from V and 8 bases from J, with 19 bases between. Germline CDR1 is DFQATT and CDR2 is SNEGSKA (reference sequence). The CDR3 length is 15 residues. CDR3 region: CSARWGRGFSYEQFF. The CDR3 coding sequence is TGCAGTGCTAGATGGGGGCGGGGTTTCAGTTATGAGCAGTTCTTC.

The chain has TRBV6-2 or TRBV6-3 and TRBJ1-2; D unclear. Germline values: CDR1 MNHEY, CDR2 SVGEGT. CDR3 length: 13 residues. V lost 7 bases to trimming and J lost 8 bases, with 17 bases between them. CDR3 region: CASTRRTSSGYTF. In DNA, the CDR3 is TGTGCCAGCACTCGGCGGACGAGTTCAGGCTACACCTTC.

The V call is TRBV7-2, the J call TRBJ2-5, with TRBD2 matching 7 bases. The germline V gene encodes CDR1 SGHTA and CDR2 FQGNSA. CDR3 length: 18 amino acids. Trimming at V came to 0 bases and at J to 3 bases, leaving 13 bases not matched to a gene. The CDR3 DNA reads TGTGCCAGCAGCTTAGCCCGTCAGGGCCTAGCGGTTAAAGAGACCCAGTACTTC. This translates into CASSLARQGLAVKETQYF.

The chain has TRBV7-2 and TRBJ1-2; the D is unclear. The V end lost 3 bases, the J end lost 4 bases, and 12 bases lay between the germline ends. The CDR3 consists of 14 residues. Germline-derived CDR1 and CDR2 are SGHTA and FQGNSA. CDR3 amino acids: CASSFGVDVYGYTF. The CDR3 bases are TGTGCCAGCAGCTTTGGCGTGGACGTCTATGGCTACACCTTC.

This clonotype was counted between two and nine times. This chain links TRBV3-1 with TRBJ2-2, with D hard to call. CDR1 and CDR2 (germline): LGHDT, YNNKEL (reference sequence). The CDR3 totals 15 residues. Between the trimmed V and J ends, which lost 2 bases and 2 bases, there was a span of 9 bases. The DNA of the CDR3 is TGTGCCAGCAGCCAACTGGGAATTAACACCGGGGAGCTGTTTTTT. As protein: CASSQLGINTGELFF.